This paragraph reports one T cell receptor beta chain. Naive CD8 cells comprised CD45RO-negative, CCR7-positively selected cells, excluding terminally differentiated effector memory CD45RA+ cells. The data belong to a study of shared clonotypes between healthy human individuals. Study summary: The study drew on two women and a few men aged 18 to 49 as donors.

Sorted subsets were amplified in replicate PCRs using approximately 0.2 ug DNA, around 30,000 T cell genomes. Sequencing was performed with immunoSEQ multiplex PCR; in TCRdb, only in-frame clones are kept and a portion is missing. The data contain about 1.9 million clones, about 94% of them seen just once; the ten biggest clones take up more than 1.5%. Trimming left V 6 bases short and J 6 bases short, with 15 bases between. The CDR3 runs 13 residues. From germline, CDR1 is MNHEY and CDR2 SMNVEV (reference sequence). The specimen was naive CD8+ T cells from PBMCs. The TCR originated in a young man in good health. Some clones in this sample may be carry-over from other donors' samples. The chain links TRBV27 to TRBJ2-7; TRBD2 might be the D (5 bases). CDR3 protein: CASRPREGAEQYF. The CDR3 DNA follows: TGTGCCAGCAGGCCCCGTGAGGGCGCCGAGCAGTACTTC.